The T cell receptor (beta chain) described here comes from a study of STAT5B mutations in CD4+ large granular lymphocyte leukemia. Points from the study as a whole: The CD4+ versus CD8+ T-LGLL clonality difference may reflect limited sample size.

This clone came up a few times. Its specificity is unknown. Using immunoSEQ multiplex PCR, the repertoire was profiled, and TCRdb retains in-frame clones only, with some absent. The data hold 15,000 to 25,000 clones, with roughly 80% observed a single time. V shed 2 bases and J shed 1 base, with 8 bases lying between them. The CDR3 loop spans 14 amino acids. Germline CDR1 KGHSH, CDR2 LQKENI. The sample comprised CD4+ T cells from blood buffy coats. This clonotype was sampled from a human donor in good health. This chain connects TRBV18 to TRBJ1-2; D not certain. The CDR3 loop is CASSPESDNYGYTF. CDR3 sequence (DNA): TGTGCCAGCTCACCAGAATCGGATAACTATGGCTACACCTTC.